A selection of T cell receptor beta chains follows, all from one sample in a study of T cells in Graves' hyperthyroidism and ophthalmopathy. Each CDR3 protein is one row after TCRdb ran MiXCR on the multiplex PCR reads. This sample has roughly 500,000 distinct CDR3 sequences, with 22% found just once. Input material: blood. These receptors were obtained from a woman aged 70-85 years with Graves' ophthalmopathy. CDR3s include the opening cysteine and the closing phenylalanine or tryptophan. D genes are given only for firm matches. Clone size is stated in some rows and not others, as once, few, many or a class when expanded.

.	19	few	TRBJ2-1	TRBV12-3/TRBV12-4	CASSFPGLAGVGRGTREFF	.
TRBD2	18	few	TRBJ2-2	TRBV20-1	CSASEGLAGGPGTGELFF	TGCAGTGCTAGTGAGGGACTAGCGGGAGGGCCGGGCACCGGGGAGCTGTTTTTT
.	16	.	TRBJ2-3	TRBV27	CASSLYFMAGVATQYF	TGTGCCAGCAGTTTATATTTTATGGCCGGGGTCGCTACGCAGTATTTT
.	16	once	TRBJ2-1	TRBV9	CASSAFRGTQSGEQFF	TGTGCCAGCAGCGCGTTCAGAGGCACCCAGAGTGGTGAGCAGTTCTTC
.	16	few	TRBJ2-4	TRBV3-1	CASSPLLGKAKNIQYF	TGTGCCAGCAGCCCCCTCCTAGGAAAGGCCAAAAACATTCAGTACTTC
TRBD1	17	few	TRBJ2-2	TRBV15	CATHPEGTGGFSGELFF	TGTGCCACCCACCCCGAGGGGACAGGGGGTTTTTCCGGGGAGCTGTTTTTT
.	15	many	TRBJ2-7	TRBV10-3	CATYSRDTTSYEQYF	TGTGCCACATACTCACGGGACACCACCTCCTACGAGCAGTACTTC
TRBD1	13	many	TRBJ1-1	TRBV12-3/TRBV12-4	CASARDSLTEAFF	TGTGCCAGCGCCCGGGACAGCCTCACTGAAGCTTTCTTT
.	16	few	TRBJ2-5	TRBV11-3	CASSFSKPGLQETQYF	TGTGCCAGCAGCTTTAGTAAACCGGGACTTCAAGAGACCCAGTACTTC
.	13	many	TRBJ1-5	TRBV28	CASRSGLGQPQHF	TGTGCCAGCAGGTCAGGGTTAGGCCAGCCCCAGCATTTT
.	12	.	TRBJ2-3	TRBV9	CASSAQEVTQYF	TGTGCCAGCAGCGCTCAAGAAGTAACTCAGTATTTT
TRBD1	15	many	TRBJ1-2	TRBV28	CASSESTGDNYGYTF	TGTGCCAGCAGCGAATCGACAGGGGATAACTATGGCTACACCTTC
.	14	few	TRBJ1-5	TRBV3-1	CASSQDSGNQPQHF	TGTGCCAGCAGCCAAGACTCAGGGAATCAGCCCCAGCATTTT
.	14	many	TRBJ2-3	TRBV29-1	CSVKGQRSTDTQYF	TGCAGCGTTAAGGGGCAGCGAAGCACAGATACGCAGTATTTT
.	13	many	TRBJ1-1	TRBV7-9	CASSLAGGAEAFF	TGTGCCAGCAGCTTGGCGGGGGGCGCTGAAGCTTTCTTT
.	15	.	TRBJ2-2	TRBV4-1	CASSRNQIENGELFF	TGCGCCAGCAGCCGTAACCAGATAGAGAACGGGGAGCTGTTTTTT
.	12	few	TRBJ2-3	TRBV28	CASRNLGNTQYF	TGTGCCAGCAGGAACCTGGGAAATACGCAGTATTTT
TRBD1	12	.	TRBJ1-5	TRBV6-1	CATGTGGETQHF	TGTGCCACGGGGACAGGAGGGGAGACCCAGCATTTT
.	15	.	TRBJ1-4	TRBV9	CASSVGGGPNEKLFF	TGTGCCAGCAGCGTAGGGGGAGGTCCTAATGAAAAACTGTTTTTT
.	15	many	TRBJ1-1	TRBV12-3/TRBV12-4	CASSPRQVANTEAFF	TGTGCCAGCAGTCCCCGACAGGTGGCGAACACTGAAGCTTTCTTT
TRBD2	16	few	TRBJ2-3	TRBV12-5	CASGSGTSGPTDTQYF	TGTGCTAGTGGGTCGGGGACTAGCGGGCCCACAGATACGCAGTATTTT
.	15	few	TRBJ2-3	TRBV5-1	CASSLDAGYTDTQYF	TGCGCCAGCAGCTTGGACGCCGGGTACACAGATACGCAGTATTTT
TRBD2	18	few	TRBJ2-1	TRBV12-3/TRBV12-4	CASSLVLAGGALYNEQFF	TGTGCCAGCAGTTTAGTACTAGCGGGAGGGGCACTCTACAATGAGCAGTTCTTC
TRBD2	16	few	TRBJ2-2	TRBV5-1	CASSLAASGGLGELFF	TGCGCCAGCAGCTTGGCGGCTAGCGGAGGCCTCGGGGAGCTGTTTTTT
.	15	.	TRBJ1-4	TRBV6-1	CASSSGNVENEKLFF	TGTGCCAGCAGTTCCGGGAACGTGGAGAATGAAAAACTGTTTTTT
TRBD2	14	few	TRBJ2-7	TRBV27	CASSALAGDGEQYF	TGTGCCAGCAGCGCACTAGCGGGAGATGGGGAGCAGTACTTC
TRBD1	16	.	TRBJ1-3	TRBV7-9	CASRADRALSGNTIYF	TGTGCCAGCAGGGCGGACAGGGCGCTTTCTGGAAACACCATATATTTT
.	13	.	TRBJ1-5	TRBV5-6	CASSLGGSGAQHF	TGTGCCAGCAGCTTGGGAGGGTCCGGGGCTCAGCATTTT
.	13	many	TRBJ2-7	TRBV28	CASSPSPPYEQYF	TGTGCCAGCAGTCCCTCCCCCCCGTACGAGCAGTACTTC